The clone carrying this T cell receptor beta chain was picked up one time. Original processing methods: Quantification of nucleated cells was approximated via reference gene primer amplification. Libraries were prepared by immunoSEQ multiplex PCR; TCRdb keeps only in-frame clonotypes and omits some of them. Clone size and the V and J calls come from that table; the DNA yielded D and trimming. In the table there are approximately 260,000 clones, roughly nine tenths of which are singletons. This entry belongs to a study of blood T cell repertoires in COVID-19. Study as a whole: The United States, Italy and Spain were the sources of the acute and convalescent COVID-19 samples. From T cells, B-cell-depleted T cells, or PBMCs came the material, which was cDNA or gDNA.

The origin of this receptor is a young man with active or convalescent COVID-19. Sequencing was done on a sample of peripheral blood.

CDR3 region: CASNVGGLYYNEQFF. The CDR3, as DNA: TGTGCCAGTAACGTGGGAGGCCTGTACTACAATGAGCAGTTCTTC. The chain uses TRBV19 and TRBJ2-1; D might be TRBD2 (6 bases). Trimming cost V 7 bases and J 3 bases, with 16 bases left between them. The CDR3 contains 15 residues. The germline CDR1 and CDR2 sequences are LNHDA and SQIVND (reference sequence).